Listed here are 8 T cell receptor beta chains from one sample, sequenced in a study of CD8 T cells in ankylosing spondylitis (dated by TCRdb to 2016 to 2017). Libraries came from 5' RACE. Sequencing was carried out with an Illumina HiSeq 2500. TCRdb reran the public reads through fastp at Q25 and MiXCR, keeping productive beta chains. CDR3 protein sequences are deduplicated, and each keeps its most common genes and DNA. Present in this sample are about 150,000 distinct CDR3 sequences, more than 9.5% of which were seen just once. About 3.8% of the sample comes from the top ten. The sample taken for sequencing was blood, either unsorted or a sorted T cell fraction (not recorded which). The receptor source for this set is a female donor with ankylosing spondylitis or in good health (not recorded which).

Ten or more counts support this clonotype. The chain carries TRBV2 and TRBJ2-1; 7 bases match TRBD1. The V segment lost 0 bases and the J segment 10 bases; nucleotides outside the gene matches: 6. From germline, CDR1 is SNHLY and CDR2 FYNNEI. The CDR3 is 14 residues long. The CDR3 loop reads CASSEARGTVEQFF. CDR3 DNA: TGTGCCAGCAGTGAAGCGAGGGGGACAGTGGAGCAGTTCTTC.

The table lists this clonotype with a few counts. In DNA form, the CDR3 reads TGTGCCAGCAGCCAAGATGGCGGGGTCGGCACAGATACGCAGTATTTT. Protein: CASSQDGGVGTDTQYF. The chain has TRBV3-1 and TRBJ2-3, with D possibly matching TRBD2 (6 bases). The germline gives CDR1 LGHDT, CDR2 YNNKEL (reference sequence). The CDR3 contains 16 residues. Trimming removed 0 bases at V and 1 base at J, with 11 bases between.

This clonotype was counted many times. CDR3 sequence: CATSDRRGDYGYTF. The DNA for the CDR3 is TGTGCCACCAGTGATCGCAGGGGTGACTATGGCTACACCTTC. V gene TRBV24-1 combines with J gene TRBJ1-2; D might be TRBD1 (6 bases). Trimming took 3 bases from V and 3 from J, leaving 10 bases between them. The CDR3 sequence is 14 residues long. Per the germline V gene, CDR1 is KGHDR and CDR2 is SFDVKD.

This clonotype was picked up many times. The chain is built from TRBV10-2 and TRBJ2-7; D uncertain. This CDR3 has 11 residues. The V gene lost 2 bases and the J gene lost 2 bases, with 1 base spanning the gap. Germline CDR1 is WSHSY and CDR2 is SAAADI. This CDR3 reads CASSEAYEQYF. CDR3 DNA sequence: TGCGCCAGCAGTGAGGCCTACGAGCAGTACTTC.

This clonotype appeared many times. The gene calls are TRBV4-2 and TRBJ1-1, with D maybe TRBD1 (6 bases). The CDR3 is made up of 15 amino acids. V lost 2 bases and J lost 0, with 10 bases in between. The germline V gene has CDR1 LGHNA and CDR2 YNFKEQ. Written as DNA, the CDR3 is TGTGCCAGCAGCCAACCCGGACAGATGAACACTGAAGCTTTCTTT. Its translation is CASSQPGQMNTEAFF.

This clonotype qualifies as medium-sized. The V and J genes are TRBV29-1 and TRBJ2-3; 9 bases match TRBD2. The CDR3 has 15 amino acids. V was pared by 1 base and J by 3 bases, with 5 bases of the junction left unmatched. Germline CDR1 SQVTM, CDR2 ANQGSEA. The CDR3 loop reads CSVEVIAGATDTQYF. The CDR3 DNA reads TGCAGCGTTGAAGTGATAGCGGGAGCTACAGATACGCAGTATTTT.

This clonotype was detected a few times. The V and J genes are TRBV28 and TRBJ1-5; unclear D gene. The V gene's germline CDR1 is MDHEN and CDR2 SYDVKM. The CDR3 is 11 amino acids. V was cut by 5 bases and J by 4 bases, with 3 bases left in between. CDR3 in amino acids: CASSHNQPQHF. The CDR3, as DNA: TGTGCCAGCAGTCATAATCAGCCCCAGCATTTT.

A remark on this clonotype: Its ends do not fully match the called genes, so a read error is possible. The gene calls are TRBV5-1 and TRBJ2-3, with unresolved D. Germline-derived CDR1 and CDR2 are SGHRS and YFSETQ. CDR3 length equals 15 residues. CDR3 region: CVSIVTTSGTDTQYF. CDR3 nucleotides: TGCGTCAGCATCGTGACGACTTCCGGCACAGATACGCAGTATTTT. Full variable domain (remainder filled in from reference TRBV5-1 and TRBJ2-3): KAGVTQTPRYLIKTRGQQVTLSCSPISGHRSVSWYQQTPGQGLQFLFEYFSETQRNKGNFPGRFSGRQFSNSRSEMNVSTLELGDSALYLCVSIVTTSGTDTQYFGPGTRLTVL.